This TCR beta chain was identified during a study of T-cell reconstitution after alpha-beta-depleted transplantation in children (dated by TCRdb to about 2016). The study in broad terms: T-cell immune reconstitution after TCRalphabeta/CD19-depleted allogeneic hematopoietic cell transplantation in children was quantitatively tracked in the study by means of TCR repertoire profiling.

A single count supports this clonotype. Its antigen remains unidentified. No clone much larger than this one lies a single base away; base qualities are absent. A single read constitutes weak evidence. The treatment or condition tag for this specimen amounts to: allogeneic hematopoietic cell transplantation with graft depleted of TCRalphabeta T cells and CD19 B cells. The children who served as transplant recipients had been given grafts of TCRalphabeta/CD19-depleted allogeneic hematopoietic cells. General study outcomes and caveats: Apparently early alphabetaT-cell count recovery about two months after transplant reportedly relied on only several hundred rapidly expanded clones derived from non-depleted graft cells. In some patients, high TCRbeta diversity at day 60 was attributed to recipient T cells and intrathymic progenitors that had survived conditioning. Over the following months the frequencies of hyperexpanded clones went down, and after one year T-cell counts and TCRbeta diversity were mostly credited to newly produced T cells.

CDR1 and CDR2 are drawn from the germline V gene: MNHEY, SVGAGI. From its cysteine to its phenylalanine, the CDR3 spans 12 amino acids. The kept DNA is CDR3 alone, 36 bases in frame from the first base. V was cut back by 6 bases and J by 5 bases, leaving a gap of 10 bases between them. Receptors were amplified or captured by PCR. Reads for this sample came from an Illumina HiSeq 2500. To normalize quantification of the TCRbeta repertoire, the TCR libraries were built with molecular barcoding that relied on unique molecular identifiers. TCRdb cleaned the public reads at Q25 with fastp, built clones with MiXCR and kept in-frame beta chains. Rows are unified per CDR3 protein, each entry keeping the most common DNA and genes. The sample data list around 420,000 distinct CDR3 sequences, and around 15% of these were observed just once. 29% of the sample belongs to the ten largest clones.

The clonotype was recovered from a boy under two years old who had a stem cell transplant for Wiskott-Aldrich syndrome, so the T cells may come from the graft donor. Sequenced here: PBMCs, mostly from graft donor cells, sampled 360 days after TCRalphabeta/CD19-depleted stem cell transplant. Here the chain combines TRBV6-5 and TRBJ2-5, with the identity of the D gene unclear. The bases are TGTGCCAGCAGATCCCCAAGGGAGACCCAGTACTTC. Protein translation: CASRSPRETQYF.